The 6 T cell receptor beta chains given below trace back to one sample, sequenced in a study of identical twins. TCRdb recomputed calls from the 5' RACE reads with MiXCR, one row per CDR3 protein. Among approximately 1.8 million distinct CDR3 sequences listed, about 32% were seen once. Material for sequencing was cord blood. Every receptor here comes from a newborn girl in good health.

V and J are TRBV18 and TRBJ2-7, with 12 nucleotides matching TRBD2. The V gene end was trimmed by 0 bases and the J gene end by 1 base; junction bases not matched to a gene: 4. The germline V gene encodes CDR1 KGHSH and CDR2 LQKENI. The CDR3 runs 17 residues. CDR3 in DNA: TGTGCCAGCTCACCACCGGGGGGACTAGCGGGTTCCTACGAGCAGTACTTC. This sequence encodes CASSPPGGLAGSYEQYF.

This sequence joins TRBV2 and TRBJ1-1; a possible D gene is TRBD1 (5 bases). The CDR3 length is 13 residues. V lost 1 base and J 8 bases, leaving 11 bases between the germline ends. CDR1 SNHLY and CDR2 FYNNEI come from the germline V gene. CDR3 bases: TGTGCCAGCAGTGAAGACCCCAGGGCCGAAGCTTTCTTT. Translating it yields CASSEDPRAEAFF. Complete variable domain (other parts from reference TRBV2 and TRBJ1-1): EPEVTQTPSHQVTQMGQEVILRCVPISNHLYFYWYRQILGQKVEFLVSFYNNEISEKSEIFDDQFSVERPDGSNFTLKIRSTKLEDSAMYFCASSEDPRAEAFFGQGTRLTVV.

This rearrangement joins TRBV20-1 to TRBJ2-5, with 10 bases that match TRBD1. The end of the DNA fits TRBJ2-7 better, so the J call may be wrong. Germline V CDR1 and CDR2: DFQATT, SNEGSKA (reference sequence). CDR3 length: 13 amino acids. CDR3 in DNA: TGCAGTGCTGCCGGGACAGGGGCCTACGAGCAGTACTTC. Amino acids: CSAAGTGAYEQYF.

This clonotype has just a few counts. The chain has TRBV6-6 and TRBJ2-1, with D tentatively TRBD1 (6 bases). CDR1 MNHNY and CDR2 SVGAGI come from the germline V gene (reference sequence). The CDR3 is made up of 16 amino acids. Trimming stripped 1 base from V and 6 bases from J, with 16 bases between. The DNA for the CDR3 is TGTGCCAGCAGTTACTTTCCCGCCGGACAGCCCAATGAGCAGTTCTTC. Translation gives CASSYFPAGQPNEQFF.

This clonotype was detected a few times. This chain uses TRBV20-1 with TRBJ2-7; D not certain. V gave up 4 bases and J gave up 5 bases, with 6 bases separating them. The CDR3 length is 10 residues. CDR1 is DFQATT and CDR2 is SNEGSKA in the germline V gene (reference sequence). The CDR3 coding sequence is TGCAGTGCTACCAAAAACGAGCAGTACTTC. Translation: CSATKNEQYF.

This clonotype came up a few times. The V gene is TRBV7-2, the J gene TRBJ2-1; possibly TRBD2 for D (5 bases). V lost 5 bases and J 9 bases, leaving 11 bases between the germline ends. The CDR3 consists of 12 residues. CDR1 and CDR2 (germline): SGHTA, FQGNSA. CDR3 nucleotides: TGTGCCAGCAGCCAACTAGTGGCTGAGCAGTTCTTC. This gives the protein CASSQLVAEQFF.